A selection of T cell receptor beta chains follows, all from one sample in a study of neurological immune-mediated disorders. MiXCR was run by TCRdb on the 5' RACE reads, yielding one entry per CDR3 protein. Seen here are tens of thousands of distinct CDR3 sequences, around 4.7% observed once, and the top ten hold approximately 5.8%. The sequencing sample was made of PBMCs. Receptors originate from a woman aged 55-69 years with multiple sclerosis. CDR3s include the opening cysteine and the closing phenylalanine or tryptophan. The D gene is left open where the match is weak. The listing skips clone size in some rows; elsewhere it reads once, few, many or a size class.

clone_size: many
j_call: TRBJ1-2
v_call: TRBV19
d_call: TRBD1
cdr3_aa: CASSISGTGSGGYTF
cdr3_nt: TGTGCCAGTAGCATCTCCGGGACAGGGAGCGGCGGCTACACCTTC

clone_size: many
j_call: TRBJ2-2
v_call: TRBV7-7
d_call: .
cdr3_aa: CASSPTASGELFF
cdr3_nt: TGTGCCAGCAGCCCGACAGCCTCCGGGGAGCTGTTTTTT

clone_size: many
j_call: TRBJ2-7
v_call: TRBV6-5
d_call: .
cdr3_aa: CASSRPTGAGMQYF
cdr3_nt: TGTGCCAGCAGCCGTCCCACGGGGGCCGGAATGCAATACTTC

clone_size: many
j_call: TRBJ1-6
v_call: TRBV5-1
d_call: .
cdr3_aa: CASSLEGGYNSPLHF
cdr3_nt: TGCGCCAGCAGCTTGGAGGGGGGCTATAATTCACCCCTCCACTTT

clone_size: many
j_call: TRBJ2-5
v_call: TRBV7-9
d_call: TRBD2
cdr3_aa: CASSLVGTSGSSAETQYF
cdr3_nt: TGTGCCAGCAGCTTAGTCGGGACTAGCGGGTCGTCGGCAGAGACCCAGTACTTC

clone_size: many
j_call: TRBJ2-7
v_call: TRBV28
d_call: .
cdr3_aa: CASSPSLGEQYF
cdr3_nt: TGTGCCAGCAGCCCTAGCTTAGGGGAGCAGTACTTC

clone_size: many
j_call: TRBJ1-1
v_call: TRBV5-1
d_call: .
cdr3_aa: CASSEQRMNTEAFF
cdr3_nt: TGCGCCAGCAGCGAACAGCGTATGAACACTGAAGCTTTCTTT

clone_size: many
j_call: TRBJ2-2
v_call: TRBV7-9
d_call: TRBD1
cdr3_aa: CASRITGGRTGELFF
cdr3_nt: TGTGCCAGCAGGATAACAGGGGGCCGAACCGGGGAGCTGTTTTTT

clone_size: .
j_call: TRBJ2-1
v_call: TRBV7-8
d_call: .
cdr3_aa: CASSVRDFTGEQFF
cdr3_nt: TGTGCCAGCAGTGTCAGGGACTTTACTGGTGAGCAGTTCTTC

clone_size: many
j_call: TRBJ2-7
v_call: TRBV28
d_call: TRBD1
cdr3_aa: CASSLINIRDSVSYEQYF
cdr3_nt: TGTGCCAGCAGCCTGATTAACATTCGGGACAGCGTCTCCTACGAGCAGTACTTC

clone_size: many
j_call: TRBJ1-4
v_call: TRBV25-1
d_call: TRBD1
cdr3_aa: CASSPNRGVINEKLFF
cdr3_nt: TGTGCCAGCAGCCCCAACAGGGGAGTTATTAATGAAAAACTGTTTTTT

clone_size: many
j_call: TRBJ2-5
v_call: TRBV25-1
d_call: .
cdr3_aa: CASSEFRGAKETQYF
cdr3_nt: TGTGCCAGCAGTGAATTTAGGGGAGCCAAGGAGACCCAGTACTTC

clone_size: many
j_call: TRBJ1-1
v_call: TRBV12-3/TRBV12-4
d_call: .
cdr3_aa: CASTPGTEAFF
cdr3_nt: TGTGCCAGCACTCCCGGCACTGAAGCTTTCTTT

clone_size: many
j_call: TRBJ2-1
v_call: TRBV11-2
d_call: .
cdr3_aa: CASSIRGRLGSSYNEQFF
cdr3_nt: TGTGCCAGCAGCATTCGAGGACGTTTGGGTTCCTCCTACAATGAGCAGTTCTTC

clone_size: many
j_call: TRBJ2-1
v_call: TRBV7-9
d_call: .
cdr3_aa: CASSLDEGGTSNEQFF
cdr3_nt: TGTGCCAGCAGCTTAGACGAGGGGGGAACGTCTAATGAGCAGTTCTTC

clone_size: many
j_call: TRBJ2-3
v_call: TRBV12-3/TRBV12-4
d_call: TRBD2
cdr3_aa: CASSFLRGGTDTQYF
cdr3_nt: TGTGCCAGCAGTTTTTTGCGGGGGGGCACAGATACGCAGTATTTT